This T cell receptor beta chain was sequenced during a study of blood T cells in healthy people across ages. No fewer than 7 million PBMCs went into each sample. Study-wide results and caveats: Naive T cell percentage and TCR beta diversity correlated strongly. Reliance upon unsorted PBMCs precluded definitive naive versus antigen-experienced comparison. Diversity estimates from one million T cells were considered underestimates.

In germline, CDR1 is MNHEY, CDR2 SVGEGT. The CDR3 totals 15 residues. The junction had 12 bases not matched to a gene; V was cut back by 5 bases and J by 10 bases. Next came a second PCR, run for about 6 to 12 cycles, which used a sample-barcoded 5' primer along with a J-beta primer mix. TCRdb passed the 5' RACE reads through MiXCR, listing each CDR3 protein once. The sample lists fewer than 950,000 distinct CDR3 sequences, 35% to 40% occurring once. As to this clonotype: Its antigen remains unidentified.

The sequencing sample was made of blood. This sequence originates from a man between 18 and 29 years old in good health. The chain has TRBV6-2 or TRBV6-3 and TRBJ2-1, with 9 bases identical to TRBD1. CDR3 DNA sequence: TGTGCCAGCAGTGTTACCGGACAGGGGATGGGCGAGCAGTTCTTC. Protein: CASSVTGQGMGEQFF.